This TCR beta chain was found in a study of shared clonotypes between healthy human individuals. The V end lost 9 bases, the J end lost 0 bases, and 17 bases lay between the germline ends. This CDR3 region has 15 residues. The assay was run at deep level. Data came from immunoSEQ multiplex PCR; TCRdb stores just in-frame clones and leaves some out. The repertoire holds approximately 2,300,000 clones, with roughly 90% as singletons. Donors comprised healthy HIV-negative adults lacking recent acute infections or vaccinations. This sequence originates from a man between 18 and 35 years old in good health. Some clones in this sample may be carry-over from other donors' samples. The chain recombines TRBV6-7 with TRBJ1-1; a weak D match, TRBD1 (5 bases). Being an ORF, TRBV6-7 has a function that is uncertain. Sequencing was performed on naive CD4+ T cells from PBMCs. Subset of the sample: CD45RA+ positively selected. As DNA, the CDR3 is TGTGCCAGAGGGATCCATGGGACGGTGAACACTGAAGCTTTCTTT. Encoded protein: CARGIHGTVNTEAFF.